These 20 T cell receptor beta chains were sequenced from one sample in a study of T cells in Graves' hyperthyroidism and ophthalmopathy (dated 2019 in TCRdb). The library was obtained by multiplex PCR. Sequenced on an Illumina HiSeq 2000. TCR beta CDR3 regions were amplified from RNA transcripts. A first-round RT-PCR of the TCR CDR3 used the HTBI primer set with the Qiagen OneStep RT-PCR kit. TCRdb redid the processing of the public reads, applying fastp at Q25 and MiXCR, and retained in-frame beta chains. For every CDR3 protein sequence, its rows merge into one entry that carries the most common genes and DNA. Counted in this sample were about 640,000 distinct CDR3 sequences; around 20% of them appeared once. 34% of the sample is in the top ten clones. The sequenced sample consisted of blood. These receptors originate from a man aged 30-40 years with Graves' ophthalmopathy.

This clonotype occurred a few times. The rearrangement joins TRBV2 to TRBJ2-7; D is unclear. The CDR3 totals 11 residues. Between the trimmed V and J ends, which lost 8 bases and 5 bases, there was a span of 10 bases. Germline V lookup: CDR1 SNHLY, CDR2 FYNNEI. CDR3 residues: CASQGANEQYF. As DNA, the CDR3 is TGTGCCAGCCAAGGAGCCAACGAGCAGTACTTC. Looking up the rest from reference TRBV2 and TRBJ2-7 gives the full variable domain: EPEVTQTPSHQVTQMGQEVILRCVPISNHLYFYWYRQILGQKVEFLVSFYNNEISEKSEIFDDQFSVERPDGSNFTLKIRSTKLEDSAMYFCASQGANEQYFGPGTRLTVT.

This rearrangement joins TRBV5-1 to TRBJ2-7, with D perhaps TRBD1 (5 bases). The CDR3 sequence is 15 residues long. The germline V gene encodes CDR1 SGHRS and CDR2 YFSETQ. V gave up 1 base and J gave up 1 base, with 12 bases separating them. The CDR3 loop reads CASSLLPDTSYEQYF. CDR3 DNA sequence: TGCGCCAGCAGCTTGCTTCCGGACACTTCCTACGAGCAGTACTTC. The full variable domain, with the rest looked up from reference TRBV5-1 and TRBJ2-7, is KAGVTQTPRYLIKTRGQQVTLSCSPISGHRSVSWYQQTPGQGLQFLFEYFSETQRNKGNFPGRFSGRQFSNSRSEMNVSTLELGDSALYLCASSLLPDTSYEQYFGPGTRLTVT.

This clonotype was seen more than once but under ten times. The CDR3 loop reads CASSQEAGSGRARETQYF. CDR3 nucleotide sequence: TGCGCCAGCAGCCAAGAGGCGGGAAGCGGGAGGGCCCGGGAGACCCAGTACTTC. The chain uses TRBV4-1 and TRBJ2-5, with TRBD2 identical over 10 bases. Germline trimming cut 0 bases from V and 5 bases from J; bases unmatched to any gene: 12. The CDR3 totals 18 residues. Germline CDR1 MGHRA, CDR2 YSYEKL.

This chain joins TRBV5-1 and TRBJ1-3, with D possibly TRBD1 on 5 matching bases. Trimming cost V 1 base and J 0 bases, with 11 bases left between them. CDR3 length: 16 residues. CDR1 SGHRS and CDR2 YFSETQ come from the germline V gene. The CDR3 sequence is CASSLTSGNSGNTIYF. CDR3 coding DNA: TGCGCCAGCAGCTTGACTTCAGGGAACTCTGGAAACACCATATATTTT.

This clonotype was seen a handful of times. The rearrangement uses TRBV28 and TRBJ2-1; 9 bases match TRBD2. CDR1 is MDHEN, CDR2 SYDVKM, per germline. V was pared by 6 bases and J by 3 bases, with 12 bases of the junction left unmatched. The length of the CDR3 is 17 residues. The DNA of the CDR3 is TGTGCCAGCAGATCGACAGGGTTGACTAGCGGCTACAATGAGCAGTTCTTC. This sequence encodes CASRSTGLTSGYNEQFF.

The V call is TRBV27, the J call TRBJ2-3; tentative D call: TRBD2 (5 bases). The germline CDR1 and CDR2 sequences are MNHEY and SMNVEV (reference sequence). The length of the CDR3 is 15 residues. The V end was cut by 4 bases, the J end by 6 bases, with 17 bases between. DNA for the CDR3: TGTGCCAGCAGTTCCCCGGCTAGCTCCGGGGATACGCAGTATTTT. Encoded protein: CASSSPASSGDTQYF.

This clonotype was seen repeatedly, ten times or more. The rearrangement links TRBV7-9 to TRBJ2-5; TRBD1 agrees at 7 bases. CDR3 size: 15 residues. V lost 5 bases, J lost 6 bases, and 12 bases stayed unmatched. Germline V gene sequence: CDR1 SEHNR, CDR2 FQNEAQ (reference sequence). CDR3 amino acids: CASSPRVGGVKTQYF. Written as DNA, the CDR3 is TGTGCCAGCAGCCCCCGTGTAGGGGGCGTAAAGACCCAGTACTTC.

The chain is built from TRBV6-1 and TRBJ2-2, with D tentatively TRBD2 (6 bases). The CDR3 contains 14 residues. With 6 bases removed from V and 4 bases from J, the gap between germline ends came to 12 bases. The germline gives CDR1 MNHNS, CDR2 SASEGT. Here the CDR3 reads CASRPGSVTGELFF. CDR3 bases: TGTGCCAGCAGGCCCGGGAGCGTCACCGGGGAGCTGTTTTTT.

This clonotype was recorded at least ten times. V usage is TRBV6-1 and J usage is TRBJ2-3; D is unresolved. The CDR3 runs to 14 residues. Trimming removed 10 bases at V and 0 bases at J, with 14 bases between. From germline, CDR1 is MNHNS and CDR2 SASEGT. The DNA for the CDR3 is TGTGCCACGCTAGTTGGAACTAGCACAGATACGCAGTATTTT. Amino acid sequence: CATLVGTSTDTQYF.

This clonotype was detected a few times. In DNA form, the CDR3 reads TGTGCCAGCAGTCTGTACCGGGACAGCTCCTACAATGAGCAGTTCTTC. This encodes CASSLYRDSSYNEQFF. V is TRBV28 and J is TRBJ2-1; TRBD1 aligns across 7 bases. The CDR3 totals 16 residues. Germline CDR1 MDHEN, CDR2 SYDVKM. The ends lost 5 bases at V and 0 bases at J; junction bases unmatched: 7.

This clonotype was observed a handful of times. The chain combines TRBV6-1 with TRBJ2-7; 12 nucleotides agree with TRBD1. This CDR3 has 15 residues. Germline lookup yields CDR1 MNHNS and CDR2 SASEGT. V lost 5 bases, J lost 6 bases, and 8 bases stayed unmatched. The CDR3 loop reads CASSRSGTGGTEQYF. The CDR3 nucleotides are TGTGCCAGCAGTCGCTCCGGGACAGGGGGCACCGAGCAGTACTTC.

CDR3: CAKQGVPGPCRSNNSPLHF. The CDR3 DNA sequence: TGTGCCAAACAAGGGGTACCAGGGCCCTGCCGATCCAATAATTCACCCCTCCACTTT. V is TRBV27 and J is TRBJ1-6; a weak D match, TRBD1 (5 bases). The CDR3 loop spans 19 amino acids. Trimming took off 10 bases at V and 5 bases at J, with 30 bases between the two ends. Germline CDR1 and CDR2: MNHEY and SMNVEV (reference sequence).

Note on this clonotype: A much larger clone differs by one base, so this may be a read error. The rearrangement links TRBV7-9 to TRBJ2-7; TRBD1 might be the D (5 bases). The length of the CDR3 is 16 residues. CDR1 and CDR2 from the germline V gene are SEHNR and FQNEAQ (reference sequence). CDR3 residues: CASSFLGQMSSYERYF. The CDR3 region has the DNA TGTGCCAGCAGCTTTCTAGGACAAATGAGCTCCTACGAGCGGTACTTC.

The CDR3 DNA sequence: TGCGCCAGCAGCCACTGGGGGCCGGATACGCAGTATTTT. It yields the protein CASSHWGPDTQYF. The chain combines TRBV4-1 with TRBJ2-3; D possibly corresponds to TRBD1 (6 bases). The CDR3 loop spans 13 amino acids. Germline V gives CDR1 MGHRA, CDR2 YSYEKL. The ends were cut back, 3 bases at V and 6 bases at J, with 10 bases in the middle.

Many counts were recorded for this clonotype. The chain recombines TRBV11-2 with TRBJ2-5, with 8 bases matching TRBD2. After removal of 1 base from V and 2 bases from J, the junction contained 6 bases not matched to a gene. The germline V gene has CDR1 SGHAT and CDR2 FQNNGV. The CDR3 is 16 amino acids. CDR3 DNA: TGTGCCAGCAGCTTAGTATCTGGGACTAGTCAAGAGACCCAGTACTTC. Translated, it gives CASSLVSGTSQETQYF.

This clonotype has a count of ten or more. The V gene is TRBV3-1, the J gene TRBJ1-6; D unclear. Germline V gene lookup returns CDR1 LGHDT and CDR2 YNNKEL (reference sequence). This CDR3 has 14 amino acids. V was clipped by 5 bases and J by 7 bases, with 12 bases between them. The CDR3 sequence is CASSSLTSNSPLHF. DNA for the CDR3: TGTGCCAGCAGCTCGCTGACCTCGAATTCACCCCTCCACTTT. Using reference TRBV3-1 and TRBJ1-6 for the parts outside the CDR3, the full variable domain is DTAVSQTPKYLVTQMGNDKSIKCEQNLGHDTMYWYKQDSKKFLKIMFSYNNKELIINETVPNRFSPKSPDKAHLNLHINSLELGDSAVYFCASSSLTSNSPLHFGNGTRLTVT.

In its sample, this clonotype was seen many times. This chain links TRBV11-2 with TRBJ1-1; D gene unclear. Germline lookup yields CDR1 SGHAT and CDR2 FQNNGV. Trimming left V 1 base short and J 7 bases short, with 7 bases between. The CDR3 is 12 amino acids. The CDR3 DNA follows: TGTGCCAGCAGCTTAGGGGGAATTGAAGCTTTCTTT. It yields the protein CASSLGGIEAFF.

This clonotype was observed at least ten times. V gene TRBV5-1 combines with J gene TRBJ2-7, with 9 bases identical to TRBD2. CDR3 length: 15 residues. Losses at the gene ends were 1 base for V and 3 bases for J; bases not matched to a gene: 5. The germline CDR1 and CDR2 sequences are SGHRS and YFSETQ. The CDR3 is CASSLTASGNYEQYF. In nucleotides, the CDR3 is TGCGCCAGCAGCTTGACGGCTAGCGGGAACTACGAGCAGTACTTC.

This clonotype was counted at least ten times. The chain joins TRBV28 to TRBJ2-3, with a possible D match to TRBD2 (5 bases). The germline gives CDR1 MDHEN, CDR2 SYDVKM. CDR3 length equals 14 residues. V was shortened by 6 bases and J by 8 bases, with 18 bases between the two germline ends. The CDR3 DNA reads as TGTGCCAGCAGCCCCAAGCGGATCCGGTTTACGCAGTATTTT. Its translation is CASSPKRIRFTQYF.

CDR3 in amino acids: CASSVRRDGDTGELFF. The CDR3, as DNA: TGCGCCAGCAGCGTAAGGCGGGATGGGGACACCGGGGAGCTGTTTTTT. The chain recombines TRBV5-1 with TRBJ2-2; weak D call: TRBD2 (6 bases). The CDR3 consists of 16 residues. V was trimmed by 4 bases and J by 3 bases, leaving 16 bases between them. Germline CDR1 and CDR2: SGHRS and YFSETQ. The variable domain in full, completed from reference TRBV5-1 and TRBJ2-2, reads KAGVTQTPRYLIKTRGQQVTLSCSPISGHRSVSWYQQTPGQGLQFLFEYFSETQRNKGNFPGRFSGRQFSNSRSEMNVSTLELGDSALYLCASSVRRDGDTGELFFGEGSRLTVL.